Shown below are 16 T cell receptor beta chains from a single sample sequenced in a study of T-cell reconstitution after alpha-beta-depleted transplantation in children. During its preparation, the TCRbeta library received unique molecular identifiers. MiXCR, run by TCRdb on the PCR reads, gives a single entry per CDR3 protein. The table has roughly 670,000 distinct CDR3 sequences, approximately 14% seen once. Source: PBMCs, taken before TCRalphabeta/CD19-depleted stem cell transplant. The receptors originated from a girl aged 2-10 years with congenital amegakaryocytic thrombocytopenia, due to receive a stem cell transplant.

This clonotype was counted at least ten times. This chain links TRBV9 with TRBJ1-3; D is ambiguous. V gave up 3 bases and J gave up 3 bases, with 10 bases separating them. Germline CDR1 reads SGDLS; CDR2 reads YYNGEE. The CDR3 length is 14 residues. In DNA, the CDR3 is TGTGCCAGCAGCGCCGCCCCATTTGGAAACACCATATATTTT. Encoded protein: CASSAAPFGNTIYF.

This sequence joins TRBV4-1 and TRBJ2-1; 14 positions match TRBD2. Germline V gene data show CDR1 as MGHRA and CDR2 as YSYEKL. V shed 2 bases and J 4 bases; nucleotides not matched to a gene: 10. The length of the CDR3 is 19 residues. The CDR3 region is CASSQRTGTSGRQYNEQFF. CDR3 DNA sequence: TGCGCCAGCAGCCAAAGAACCGGGACTAGCGGGAGACAGTACAATGAGCAGTTCTTC.

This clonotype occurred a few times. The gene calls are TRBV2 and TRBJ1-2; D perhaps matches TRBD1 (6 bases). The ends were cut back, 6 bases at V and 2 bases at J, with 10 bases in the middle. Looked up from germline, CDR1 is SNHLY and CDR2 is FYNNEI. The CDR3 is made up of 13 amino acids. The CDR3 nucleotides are TGTGCCAGCAGGTCCGGGACAAACTATGGCTACACCTTC. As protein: CASRSGTNYGYTF.

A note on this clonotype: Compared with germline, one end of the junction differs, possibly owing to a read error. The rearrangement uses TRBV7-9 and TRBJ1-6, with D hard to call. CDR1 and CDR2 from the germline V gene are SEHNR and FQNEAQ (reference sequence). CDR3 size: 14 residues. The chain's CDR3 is CASSLEQYNSPIHF. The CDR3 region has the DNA TGTGCCAGCAGCTTGGAACAGTATAATTCACCCATCCACTTT.

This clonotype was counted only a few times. The CDR3 DNA follows: TGTGCCAGCAGCTTAGCGCCGTCCTACAATGAGCAGTTCTTC. Encoded protein: CASSLAPSYNEQFF. The genes are TRBV7-9 and TRBJ2-1; D unresolved. V was clipped by 0 bases and J by 1 base, with 4 bases between them. The V gene's germline CDR1 is SEHNR and CDR2 FQNEAQ (reference sequence). There are 14 residues in the CDR3. Looking up the rest from reference TRBV7-9 and TRBJ2-1 gives the full variable domain: DTGVSQNPRHKITKRGQNVTFRCDPISEHNRLYWYRQTLGQGPEFLTYFQNEAQLEKSRLLSDRFSAERPKGSFSTLEIQRTEQGDSAMYLCASSLAPSYNEQFFGPGTRLTVL.

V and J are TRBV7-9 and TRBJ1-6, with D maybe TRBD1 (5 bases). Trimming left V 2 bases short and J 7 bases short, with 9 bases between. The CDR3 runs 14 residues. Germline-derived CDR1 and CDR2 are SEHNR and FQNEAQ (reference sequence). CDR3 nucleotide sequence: TGTGCCAGCAGCTTACTTGGGGGGAATTCACCCCTCCACTTT. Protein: CASSLLGGNSPLHF.

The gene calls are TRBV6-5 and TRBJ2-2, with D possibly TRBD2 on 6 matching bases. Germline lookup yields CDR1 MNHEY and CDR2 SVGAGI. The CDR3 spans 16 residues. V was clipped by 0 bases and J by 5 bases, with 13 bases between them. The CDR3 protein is CASSYSRGSGTGELFF. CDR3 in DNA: TGTGCCAGCAGTTACTCACGAGGTAGCGGAACCGGGGAGCTGTTTTTT.

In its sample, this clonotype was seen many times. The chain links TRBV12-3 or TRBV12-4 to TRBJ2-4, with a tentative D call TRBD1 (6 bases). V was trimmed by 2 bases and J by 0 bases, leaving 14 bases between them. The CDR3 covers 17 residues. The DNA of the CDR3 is TGTGCCAGCAGTTTAAACCCAGGGGTTGAAGCCAAAAACATTCAGTACTTC. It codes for CASSLNPGVEAKNIQYF.

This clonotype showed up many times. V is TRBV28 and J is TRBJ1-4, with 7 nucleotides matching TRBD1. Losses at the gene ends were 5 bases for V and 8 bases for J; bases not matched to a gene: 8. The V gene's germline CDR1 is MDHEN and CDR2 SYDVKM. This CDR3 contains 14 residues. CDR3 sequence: CASSTRTGWEKLFF. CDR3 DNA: TGTGCCAGCAGTACTAGGACAGGATGGGAAAAACTGTTTTTT.

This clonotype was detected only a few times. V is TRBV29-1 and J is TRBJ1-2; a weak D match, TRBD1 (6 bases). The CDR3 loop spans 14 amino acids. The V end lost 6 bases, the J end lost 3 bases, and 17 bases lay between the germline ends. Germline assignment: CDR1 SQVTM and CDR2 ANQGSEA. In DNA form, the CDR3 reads TGCAGCGTCTACAGGGCCGGAGGCGACTATGGCTACACCTTC. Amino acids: CSVYRAGGDYGYTF.

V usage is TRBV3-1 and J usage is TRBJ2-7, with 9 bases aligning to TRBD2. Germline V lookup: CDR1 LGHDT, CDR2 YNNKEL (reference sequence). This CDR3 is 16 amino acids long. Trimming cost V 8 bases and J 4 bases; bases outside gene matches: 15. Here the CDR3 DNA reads TGTGCCAGCGGACCGCTAGCGGGGACGAGACAATACGAGCAGTACTTC. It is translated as CASGPLAGTRQYEQYF.

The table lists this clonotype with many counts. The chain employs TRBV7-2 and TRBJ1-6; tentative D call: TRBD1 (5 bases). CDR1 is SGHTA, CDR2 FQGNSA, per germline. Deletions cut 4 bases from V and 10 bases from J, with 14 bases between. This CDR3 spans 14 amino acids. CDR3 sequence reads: CASSWGPGRSPLHF. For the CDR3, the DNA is TGTGCCAGCAGCTGGGGACCAGGGAGGTCACCCCTCCACTTT.

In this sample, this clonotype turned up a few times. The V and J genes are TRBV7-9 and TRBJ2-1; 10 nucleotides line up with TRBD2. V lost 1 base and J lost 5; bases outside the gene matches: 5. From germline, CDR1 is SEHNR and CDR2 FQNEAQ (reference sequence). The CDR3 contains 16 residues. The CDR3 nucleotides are TGTGCCAGCAGCTTAGATCTAGCGGGAGTTGACAATGAGCAGTTCTTC. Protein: CASSLDLAGVDNEQFF. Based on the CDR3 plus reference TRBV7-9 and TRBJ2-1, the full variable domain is DTGVSQNPRHKITKRGQNVTFRCDPISEHNRLYWYRQTLGQGPEFLTYFQNEAQLEKSRLLSDRFSAERPKGSFSTLEIQRTEQGDSAMYLCASSLDLAGVDNEQFFGPGTRLTVL.

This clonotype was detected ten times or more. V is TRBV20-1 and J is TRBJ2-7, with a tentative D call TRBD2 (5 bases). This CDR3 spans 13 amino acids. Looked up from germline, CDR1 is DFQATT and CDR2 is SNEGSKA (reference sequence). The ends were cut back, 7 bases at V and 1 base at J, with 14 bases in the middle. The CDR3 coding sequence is TGCAGTGTTCCGCGGGCGGGTTCCTACGAGCAGTACTTC. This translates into CSVPRAGSYEQYF.

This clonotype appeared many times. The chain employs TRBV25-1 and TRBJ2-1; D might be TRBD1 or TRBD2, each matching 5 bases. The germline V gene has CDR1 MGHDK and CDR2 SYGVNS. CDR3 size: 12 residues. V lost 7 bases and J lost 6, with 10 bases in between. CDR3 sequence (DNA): TGTGCCAGCAAAAGTGGGGGCAATGAGCAGTTCTTC. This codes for CASKSGGNEQFF.

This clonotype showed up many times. The CDR3 spells CASSRTDYTGELFF. The CDR3 DNA is TGTGCCAGCAGCAGGACGGACTACACCGGGGAGCTGTTTTTT. V and J are TRBV6-1 and TRBJ2-2, with D possibly matching TRBD2 (5 bases). The CDR3 sequence is 14 residues long. Trimming took off 6 bases at V and 3 bases at J, with 11 bases between the two ends. The germline gives CDR1 MNHNS, CDR2 SASEGT.